These 32 T cell receptor beta chains share one sample of origin, sequenced in a study of response to subunit inactivated influenza vaccine. TCRdb analysed the RT-PCR reads with MiXCR anew, one entry per CDR3 protein. The repertoire holds 650,000 to 800,000 distinct CDR3 sequences, with more than 11% as singletons. The sample here was PBMCs from blood, taken 14 to 15 days before vaccination. The receptors derive from a man between 50 and 59 years old who received an inactivated influenza vaccine.

V gene TRBV5-6 combines with J gene TRBJ2-1, with TRBD1 matching over 11 bases. From germline, CDR1 is SGHDT and CDR2 YYEEEE. Losses at the gene ends were 4 bases for V and 10 bases for J; bases not matched to a gene: 10. The CDR3 has 15 amino acids. The CDR3 is CASSTLRTGGKEQFF. In DNA, the CDR3 is TGTGCCAGCAGCACCTTACGGACAGGGGGCAAGGAGCAGTTCTTC.

This clonotype has only a few counts. The J gene is TRBJ2-3, the V gene TRBV15; D is uncertain. With 3 bases removed from V and 0 bases from J, the gap between germline ends came to 4 bases. CDR1 and CDR2 from the germline V gene are LNHNV and YYDKDF (reference sequence). CDR3 size: 13 residues. The CDR3 nucleotides read TGTGCCACCAGCAGTAGAAGCACAGATACGCAGTATTTT. It yields the protein CATSSRSTDTQYF.

The J gene is TRBJ1-1, the V gene TRBV4-3, with D unresolved. CDR1 is LGHNA and CDR2 is YSLEER in the germline V gene. The CDR3 length is 14 residues. The V and J ends lost 0 bases and 4 bases respectively, with 9 bases between them. The CDR3 bases are TGCGCCAGCAGCCAAGATTTAAGGATCACTGAAGCTTTCTTT. The encoded protein is CASSQDLRITEAFF.

The chain couples TRBV27 to TRBJ2-1; the match to TRBD2 covers 9 bases. Germline CDR1 MNHEY, CDR2 SMNVEV (reference sequence). The V segment lost 3 bases and the J segment 9 bases; nucleotides outside the gene matches: 6. The CDR3 consists of 14 residues. The CDR3 nucleotides read TGTGCCAGCAGTTTCGGGCTAGCGGGGACTGAGCAGTTCTTC. It is translated as CASSFGLAGTEQFF.

This clonotype was counted between two and nine times. This chain links TRBV5-1 with TRBJ1-4; TRBD1 is a possible D gene (5 bases). The germline V gene has CDR1 SGHRS and CDR2 YFSETQ. This CDR3 is 15 amino acids long. Trimming shortened V by 0 bases and J by 7 bases, and 13 bases separated the two germline ends. The CDR3, as DNA: TGCGCCAGCAGCTTGGTTCGGGGGTCCGGTGAAAAACTGTTTTTT. Its protein is CASSLVRGSGEKLFF.

The rearrangement joins TRBV24-1 to TRBJ2-5; D possibly matches TRBD1 or TRBD2 (5 bases each). Trimming stripped 4 bases from V and 4 bases from J, with 15 bases between. CDR3 size: 15 residues. Germline V gene sequence: CDR1 KGHDR, CDR2 SFDVKD. CDR3 DNA: TGTGCCACCAGTGAGGGAGCAGGGTGGGGAGAGACCCAGTACTTC. It is translated as CATSEGAGWGETQYF.

The chain uses TRBV7-8 and TRBJ2-2; D is undetermined. The germline V and J ends were trimmed by 6 bases and 0 bases, with 8 bases remaining between them. CDR1 is SGHVS, CDR2 FQNEAQ, per germline. The CDR3 is 14 residues long. The CDR3 DNA reads TGTGCCAGCAGGCGATACACGAACACCGGGGAGCTGTTTTTT. This gives the protein CASRRYTNTGELFF.

CDR3 in amino acids: CASSSYLLAGGPPDTQYF. Here the CDR3 DNA reads TGTGCCAGCAGTTCCTACCTACTAGCGGGAGGGCCCCCAGATACGCAGTATTTT. This rearrangement joins TRBV28 to TRBJ2-3; 13 bases line up with TRBD2. Germline CDR1 reads MDHEN; CDR2 reads SYDVKM. V dropped 4 bases and J dropped 4; count of bases not matched to a gene: 11. The length of the CDR3 is 18 residues.

With regard to this clonotype: At one boundary the junction diverges from the germline segment, which might be a read error. V usage is TRBV20-1 and J usage is TRBJ2-1; the D is unclear. The CDR3 has 16 residues. Germline V gene lookup returns CDR1 DFQATT and CDR2 SNEGSKA (reference sequence). As DNA, the CDR3 is TGCTGTGCTAGAGATCCCCGGACGGCATTTTACAATGATCAGTTCTTC. It yields the protein CCARDPRTAFYNDQFF.

This clonotype showed up many times. This chain uses TRBV5-1 with TRBJ2-5; TRBD2 aligns across 15 bases. With 10 bases clipped from V and 1 base from J, the junction kept 8 bases outside the gene matches. Germline CDR1 SGHRS, CDR2 YFSETQ. CDR3 length: 16 residues. CDR3 DNA sequence: TGCGCCTCCCGGACTAGCGGGAGGGCTCCCCAAGAGACCCAGTACTTC. Translating it yields CASRTSGRAPQETQYF. Combining the CDR3 with reference TRBV5-1 and TRBJ2-5 gives the whole variable domain KAGVTQTPRYLIKTRGQQVTLSCSPISGHRSVSWYQQTPGQGLQFLFEYFSETQRNKGNFPGRFSGRQFSNSRSEMNVSTLELGDSALYLCASRTSGRAPQETQYFGPGTRLLVL.

This clonotype has only a few counts. V gene TRBV6-4 combines with J gene TRBJ2-2; TRBD2 matches at 10 bases. V lost 5 bases to trimming and J lost 0 bases; unmatched junction nucleotides: 3. From germline, CDR1 is MRHNA and CDR2 SNTAGT. The CDR3 is 16 amino acids. As DNA, the CDR3 is TGTGCCAGCAGTAACCTAGCGGGGGCGAACACCGGGGAGCTGTTTTTT. This translates into CASSNLAGANTGELFF.

This chain links TRBV20-1 with TRBJ2-1; D unclear. This CDR3 contains 11 residues. Trimming took 5 bases from V and 8 from J, leaving 10 bases between them. Germline assignment: CDR1 DFQATT and CDR2 SNEGSKA (reference sequence). The CDR3 sequence is CSAWKLYEQFF. The CDR3 DNA reads TGCAGTGCTTGGAAGTTGTATGAGCAGTTCTTC.

As regards this clonotype: At one end, the junction sequence differs from germline, possibly due to a read error. This rearrangement joins TRBV12-3 or TRBV12-4 to TRBJ2-7, with D possibly being TRBD2 (6 bases). This CDR3 is 15 amino acids long. The CDR3 is CASSLGGGLSHEQYF. The CDR3 coding sequence is TGTGCCAGCAGTTTAGGGGGAGGACTCTCCCACGAGCAGTACTTC.

This sequence joins TRBV19 and TRBJ2-2; TRBD2 matches 9 bases. Germline assignment: CDR1 LNHDA and CDR2 SQIVND (reference sequence). Trimming removed 6 bases from V and 9 bases from J; junction bases left unmatched: 11. The CDR3 runs to 15 residues. The CDR3 coding sequence is TGTGCCAGTAGCGAGGGACTAGCAACTTCCTGGGAGCTGTTTTTT. Translated: CASSEGLATSWELFF.

This clonotype was detected a few times. The chain links TRBV12-3 or TRBV12-4 to TRBJ2-3; possibly TRBD1 for D (6 bases). The CDR3 is 13 residues long. Trimming shortened V by 10 bases and J by 5 bases, and 16 bases separated the two germline ends. CDR3 residues: CATTQGLGDTQYF. The CDR3 nucleotides are TGTGCCACCACCCAGGGGCTGGGAGATACGCAGTATTTT.

The chain carries TRBV3-1 and TRBJ2-1; TRBD2 matches 13 bases. The CDR3 is 18 amino acids. The V and J ends lost 10 bases and 0 bases, in that order; junction bases with no gene match: 12. Germline-derived CDR1 and CDR2 are LGHDT and YNNKEL (reference sequence). CDR3 loop: CAISYVLAGGSSYNEQFF. The CDR3 region has the DNA TGTGCCATCAGTTACGTACTAGCGGGGGGGAGCTCCTACAATGAGCAGTTCTTC.

The chain couples TRBV7-2 to TRBJ1-1, with D unresolved. Germline CDR1 reads SGHTA; CDR2 reads FQGNSA. CDR3 length equals 15 residues. V lost 5 bases and J 4 bases, leaving 17 bases between the germline ends. The CDR3 is CASSPRRLQVTEAFF. The CDR3 nucleotides are TGTGCCAGCAGCCCCAGAAGGCTCCAGGTCACTGAAGCTTTCTTT.

This clonotype has a count of ten or more. V is TRBV4-3 and J is TRBJ2-5; D call uncertain. Germline lookup yields CDR1 LGHNA and CDR2 YSLEER. Trimming took 3 bases from V and 0 from J, leaving 11 bases between them. The CDR3 runs 15 residues. The CDR3 coding sequence is TGCGCCAGCAGCCAGAACCCGGCAAACCAAGAGACCCAGTACTTC. Its protein is CASSQNPANQETQYF.

Note on this clonotype: A junction boundary mismatches the germline segment, possibly from a read error. This rearrangement joins TRBV20-1 to TRBJ2-2; 7 bases match TRBD2. The CDR3 sequence is 16 residues long. Per germline, CDR1 DFQATT and CDR2 SNEGSKA (reference sequence). In DNA, the CDR3 is TGCTGTGCTAGAGCCCCCGGACTAGGAAACACCGGGGAGCTGTTTTTT. Its translation is CCARAPGLGNTGELFF.

The V gene is TRBV12-3 or TRBV12-4, the J gene TRBJ2-2; D is ambiguous. The CDR3 length is 17 residues. V shed 0 bases and J shed 1 base, with 12 bases lying between them. DNA for the CDR3: TGTGCCAGCAGTTTAGCGTGGCAATTGAGGAACACCGGGGAGCTGTTTTTT. Translating gives CASSLAWQLRNTGELFF.

V and J are TRBV6-7 and TRBJ1-5; 7 positions match TRBD1. TRBV6-7 is classed as an ORF, of uncertain function. Germline trimming cut 0 bases from V and 0 bases from J; bases unmatched to any gene: 11. The CDR3 is 19 residues long. CDR3 coding DNA: TGTGCCAGCAGTTACTCTGGCAGGGGGAAGAAATCTAGCAATCAGCCCCAGCATTTT. Protein: CASSYSGRGKKSSNQPQHF.

The chain carries TRBV2 and TRBJ2-2, with 7 bases matching TRBD2. Unmatched junction bases numbered 3, after V lost 8 bases and J lost 0 bases. This CDR3 is 14 amino acids long. CDR1 is SNHLY and CDR2 is FYNNEI in the germline V gene. The CDR3 DNA reads TGTGCCAGCGGGGACTATTCGAACACCGGGGAGCTGTTTTTT. Amino acid sequence: CASGDYSNTGELFF.

At least ten counts were recorded for this clonotype. The V and J genes are TRBV12-3 or TRBV12-4 and TRBJ2-7; the D is unclear. V was clipped by 0 bases and J by 4 bases, with 7 bases between them. The CDR3 contains 13 residues. The CDR3 DNA follows: TGTGCCAGCAGTTTAGCGAACTTTTACGAGCAGTACTTC. Protein sequence: CASSLANFYEQYF.

The CDR3: CAWTIQTPSSYNEQFF. DNA of the CDR3: TGTGCCTGGACCATCCAGACCCCGAGCTCCTACAATGAGCAGTTCTTC. The V and J genes are TRBV30 and TRBJ2-1; no clear D gene. In germline, CDR1 is GTSNPN, CDR2 SVGIG (reference sequence). V dropped 4 bases and J dropped 0 bases, with 16 bases sitting between them. The CDR3 has 16 amino acids.

This chain connects TRBV20-1 to TRBJ1-4; possible D gene TRBD1, 5 bases. The V gene's germline CDR1 is DFQATT and CDR2 SNEGSKA (reference sequence). Trimming shortened V by 0 bases and J by 5 bases, and 28 bases separated the two germline ends. CDR3 length: 20 residues. CDR3 loop: CSARERGDTLRRIINEKLFF. The CDR3 region has the DNA TGCAGTGCTAGAGAGCGGGGGGATACCCTACGACGGATCATAAATGAAAAACTGTTTTTT.

This clonotype was observed at least ten times. The chain combines TRBV4-3 with TRBJ1-1; 10 bases are a match to TRBD1. Germline CDR1 LGHNA, CDR2 YSLEER. There are 15 residues in the CDR3. Losses at the gene ends were 4 bases for V and 5 bases for J; bases not matched to a gene: 7. The CDR3 sequence: CASSRMTGGTTEAFF. As DNA, the CDR3 is TGCGCCAGCAGCCGGATGACAGGGGGCACGACTGAAGCTTTCTTT.

A few counts support this clonotype. The chain uses TRBV9 and TRBJ2-1; D is undetermined. Trimming removed 0 bases at V and 0 bases at J, with 4 bases between. This CDR3 has 14 residues. Germline values: CDR1 SGDLS, CDR2 YYNGEE. This chain's CDR3 is CASSVEGSYNEQFF. DNA of the CDR3: TGTGCCAGCAGCGTAGAAGGCTCCTACAATGAGCAGTTCTTC.

The chain couples TRBV28 to TRBJ2-7; 7 bases map to TRBD1. Germline loops: CDR1 MDHEN, CDR2 SYDVKM. The length of the CDR3 is 16 residues. Germline trimming cut 6 bases from V and 2 bases from J; bases unmatched to any gene: 13. In DNA form, the CDR3 reads TGTGCCAGCAGCTCCCTCACAGGGGTCTTAACCTACGAGCAGTACTTC. It yields the protein CASSSLTGVLTYEQYF.

This clonotype was recorded a few times. The V call is TRBV18, the J call TRBJ1-4, with D maybe TRBD1 (6 bases). The CDR3 covers 16 residues. V lost 5 bases, J lost 2 bases, and 15 bases lay in between. Germline CDR1 is KGHSH and CDR2 is LQKENI. The CDR3 spells CASSGAIQGTNEKLFF. CDR3 DNA sequence: TGTGCCAGCTCAGGAGCTATACAGGGCACTAATGAAAAACTGTTTTTT.

There are a few counts of this clonotype. This chain links TRBV5-1 with TRBJ1-2; D gene ambiguous. The CDR3 sequence is 17 residues long. V was trimmed by 0 bases and J by 0 bases, leaving 15 bases between them. In germline, CDR1 is SGHRS, CDR2 YFSETQ. The CDR3 bases are TGCGCCAGCAGCTTGGGAGGAAACCAACACCCTAACTATGGCTACACCTTC. It encodes CASSLGGNQHPNYGYTF.

This clonotype was found many times. The chain employs TRBV30 and TRBJ2-2; the D gene is possibly TRBD2 (6 bases). Per germline, CDR1 GTSNPN and CDR2 SVGIG (reference sequence). The CDR3 consists of 15 residues. With 0 bases removed from V and 5 bases from J, the gap between germline ends came to 13 bases. The CDR3 DNA follows: TGTGCCTGGAGTGTTAGGCGGGAAGAAACCGGGGAGCTGTTTTTT. Translation gives CAWSVRREETGELFF.

This clonotype was found a few times. J is TRBJ2-5 and V is TRBV7-9; unclear D gene. The CDR3 is made up of 14 amino acids. Between the trimmed V and J ends, which lost 1 base and 2 bases, there was a span of 8 bases. CDR1 is SEHNR and CDR2 is FQNEAQ in the germline V gene (reference sequence). CDR3 coding DNA: TGTGCCAGCAGCTTAGTATCACTACAAGAGACCCAGTACTTC. This gives the protein CASSLVSLQETQYF. The variable domain in full, with the rest retrieved from reference TRBV7-9 and TRBJ2-5, is DTGVSQNPRHKITKRGQNVTFRCDPISEHNRLYWYRQTLGQGPEFLTYFQNEAQLEKSRLLSDRFSAERPKGSFSTLEIQRTEQGDSAMYLCASSLVSLQETQYFGPGTRLLVL.